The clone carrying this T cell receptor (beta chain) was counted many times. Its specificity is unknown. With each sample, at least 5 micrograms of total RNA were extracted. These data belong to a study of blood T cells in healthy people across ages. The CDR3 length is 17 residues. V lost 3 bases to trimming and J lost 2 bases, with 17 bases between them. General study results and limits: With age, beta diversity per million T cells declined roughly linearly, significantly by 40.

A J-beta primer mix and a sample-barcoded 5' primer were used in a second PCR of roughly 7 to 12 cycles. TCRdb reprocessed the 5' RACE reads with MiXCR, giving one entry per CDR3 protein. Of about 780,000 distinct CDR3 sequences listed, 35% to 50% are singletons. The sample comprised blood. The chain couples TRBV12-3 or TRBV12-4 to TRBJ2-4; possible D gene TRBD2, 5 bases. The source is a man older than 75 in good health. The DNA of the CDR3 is TGTGCCAGCAGTTTGGTAGGAGGTCGCCCCTCCAAAAACATTCAGTACTTC. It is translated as CASSLVGGRPSKNIQYF.